The entry that follows covers one T cell receptor beta chain sequence. A much larger clonotype is one base distant, so this may be a read error. This sample stems from a study of regulatory T cells in long-lasting Graves disease. Sample time point: newly diagnosed GD, antithyroid drugs for less than 3 months. Researchers made the TCR library from RNA that was extracted from PBMCs. Blood from the periphery, approximately 8.6 milliliters in all, was drawn into EDTA tubes. In building TCR beta libraries, iRepertoire HTBI primers were used together with Arm-PCR of CDR3 regions. MiXCR was run by TCRdb on the multiplex PCR reads, yielding one entry per CDR3 protein. The sample holds about 540,000 distinct CDR3 sequences, roughly 13% seen once. The data were also submitted as part of a second study, on T cells in Graves' hyperthyroidism and ophthalmopathy.

This TCR derives from a man aged 30-40 years with Graves disease. The starting material was peripheral blood mononuclear cells (PBMCs), obtained at new diagnosis, from a patient treated with antithyroid drugs.

CDR3 in amino acids: CASRPASQARELFF. CDR3 DNA sequence: TGTGCCAGCAGACCGGCATCTCAGGCCCGGGAGCTGTTTTTT. J is TRBJ2-2 and V is TRBV12-3 or TRBV12-4; D is uncertain. This CDR3 spans 14 amino acids. The V gene lost 6 bases and the J gene lost 9 bases, with 17 bases spanning the gap.